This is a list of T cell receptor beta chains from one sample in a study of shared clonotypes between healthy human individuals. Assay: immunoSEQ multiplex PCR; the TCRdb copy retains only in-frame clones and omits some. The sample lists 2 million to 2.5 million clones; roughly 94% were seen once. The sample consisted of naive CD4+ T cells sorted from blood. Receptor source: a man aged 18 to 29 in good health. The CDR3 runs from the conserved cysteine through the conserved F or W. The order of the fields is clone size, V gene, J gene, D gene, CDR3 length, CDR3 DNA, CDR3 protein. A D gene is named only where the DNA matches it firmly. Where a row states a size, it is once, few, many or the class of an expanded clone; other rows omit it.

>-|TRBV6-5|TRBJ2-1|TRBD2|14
TGTGCCAGCTCCGGACTAGCGGCCTACAATGAGCAGTTCTTC
CASSGLAAYNEQFF
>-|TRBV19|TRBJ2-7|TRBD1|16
TGTGCCAGTAGTACGACAGGGTTTTGGAGCTCCTACGAGCAGTACTTC
CASSTTGFWSSYEQYF
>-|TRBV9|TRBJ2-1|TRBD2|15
TGTGCCAGCAGCGTAGCTAGCGGGACCTACAATGAGCAGTTCTTC
CASSVASGTYNEQFF
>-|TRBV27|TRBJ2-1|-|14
TGTGCCAGCAGATTATATGTGGGGATTCCTGAGCAGTTCTTC
CASRLYVGIPEQFF
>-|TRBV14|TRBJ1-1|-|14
TGTGCCAGCAGCCAAGTAGGAGGTGGGGGGCGAGCTTTCTTT
CASSQVGGGGRAFF
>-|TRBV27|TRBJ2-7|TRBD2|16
TGTGCCAGCAGCAGTGGACTAGCGGGACCCCGGAACGAGCAGTACTTC
CASSSGLAGPRNEQYF
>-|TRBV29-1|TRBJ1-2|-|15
TGCAGCGTCCTCCCTCAACCGGGACCTAACTATGGCTACACCTTC
CSVLPQPGPNYGYTF
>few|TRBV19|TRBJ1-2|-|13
TGTGCCAGTAGGAAACAGGACCGCTATGGCTACACCTTC
CASRKQDRYGYTF
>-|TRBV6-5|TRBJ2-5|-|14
TGTGCCAGCAGTTACAACCAGGGTCCCGAGACCCAGTACTTC
CASSYNQGPETQYF
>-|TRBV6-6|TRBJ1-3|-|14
TGTGCCAGCAGCCCCGGGATCTCTGGAAACACCATATATTTT
CASSPGISGNTIYF
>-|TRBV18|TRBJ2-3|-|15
TGTGCCAGCTCACCGACAGGTTTGGGCACAGATACGCAGTATTTT
CASSPTGLGTDTQYF
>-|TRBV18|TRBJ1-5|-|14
TGTGCCAGCTCACCCACAAGGGCGATTCAGCCCCAGCATTTT
CASSPTRAIQPQHF
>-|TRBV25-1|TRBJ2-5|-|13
TGTGCCAGCCTCCCTCCCGGGGGAGAGACCCAGTACTTC
CASLPPGGETQYF
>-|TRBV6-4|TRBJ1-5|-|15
TGTGCCAGCCGACCTCAGGGAAATAGCAATCAGCCCCAGCATTTT
CASRPQGNSNQPQHF
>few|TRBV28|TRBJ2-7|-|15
TGTGCCAGCAGCCTTACGGGCCTAAGCTCCTACGAGCAGTACTTC
CASSLTGLSSYEQYF
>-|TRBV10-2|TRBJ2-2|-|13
TGCGCCAGCAGTGCCCCTAACACCGGGGAGCTGTTTTTT
CASSAPNTGELFF
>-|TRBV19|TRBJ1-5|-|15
TGTGCCAGTAGTATTTCCGGAGGCGGCAATCAGCCCCAGCATTTT
CASSISGGGNQPQHF
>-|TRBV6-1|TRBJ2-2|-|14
TGTGCCAGCAGCCGTAGCGAGATGCCCGGGGAGCTGTTTTTT
CASSRSEMPGELFF
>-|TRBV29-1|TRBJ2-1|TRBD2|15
TGCAGCGTTGAAGTCAGGACTAGCGGCTACAATGAGCAGTTCTTC
CSVEVRTSGYNEQFF
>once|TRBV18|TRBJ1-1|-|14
TGTGCCAGCTCACACTCCAGGGAATTGACTGAAGCTTTCTTT
CASSHSRELTEAFF
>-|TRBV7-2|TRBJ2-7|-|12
TGTGCCAGCAGCTTATATGTAGGCGAGCAGTACTTC
CASSLYVGEQYF
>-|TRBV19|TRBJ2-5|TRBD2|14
TGTGCCAGTAGTGTAGCGGGGTCCCAAGAGACCCAGTACTTC
CASSVAGSQETQYF
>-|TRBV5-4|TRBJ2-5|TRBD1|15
TGTGCCAGCAGCTTTCCGGACAGGGACGGGGAGACCCAGTACTTC
CASSFPDRDGETQYF
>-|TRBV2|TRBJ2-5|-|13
TGTGCCAGCGGACCGGGAGCCAGAGAGACCCAGTACTTC
CASGPGARETQYF
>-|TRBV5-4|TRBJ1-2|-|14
TGTGCCAGCAGCTTGGGGCAGGGTCAGGGAGGCTACACCTTC
CASSLGQGQGGYTF
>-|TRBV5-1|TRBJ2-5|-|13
TGCGCCAGCAGCTCGGGCTCCCAAGAGACCCAGTACTTC
CASSSGSQETQYF
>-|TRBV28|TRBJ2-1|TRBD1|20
TGTGCCAGCAGTTACACTAACACCCGGGGACAGGGCTTAACTGACAATGAGCAGTTCTTC
CASSYTNTRGQGLTDNEQFF
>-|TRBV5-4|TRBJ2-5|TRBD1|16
TGTGCCAGCAGCTTTGGACAGGCGTCCTCCCAAGAGACCCAGTACTTC
CASSFGQASSQETQYF
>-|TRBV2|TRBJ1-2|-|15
TGTGCCAGCGAGCCCGGGGGTTCGGCTCACTATGGCTACACCTTC
CASEPGGSAHYGYTF
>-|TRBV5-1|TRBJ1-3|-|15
TGCGCCAGCAGCGCCTCGACAGCCTCTGGAAACACCATATATTTT
CASSASTASGNTIYF
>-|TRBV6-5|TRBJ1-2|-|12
TGTGCCAGCAGTTTCGGCCAGACGGGCTACACCTTC
CASSFGQTGYTF
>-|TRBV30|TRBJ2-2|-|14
TGTGCCTGTCCCGGGACCCCGAACACCGGGGAGCTGTTTTTT
CACPGTPNTGELFF
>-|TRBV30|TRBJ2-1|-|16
TGTGCCTGGAGTGACCCAAGTAGGACCTCCTACAATGAGCAGTTCTTC
CAWSDPSRTSYNEQFF
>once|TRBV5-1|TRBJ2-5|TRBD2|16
TGCGCCAGCAGCCAGCGAGGGACTAGCGGTCAAGAGACCCAGTACTTC
CASSQRGTSGQETQYF
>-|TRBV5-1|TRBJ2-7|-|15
TGCGCCAGCAGATCCGAACCGTCGAGCTCCTACGAGCAGTACTTC
CASRSEPSSSYEQYF
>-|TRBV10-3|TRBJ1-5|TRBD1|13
TGTGCCTCGCAACAGGGGAGGGGTCAGCCCCAGCATTTT
CASQQGRGQPQHF
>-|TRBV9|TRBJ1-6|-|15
TGTGCCAGCAGCGTCCAGGACGGAAGCAATTCACCCCTCCACTTT
CASSVQDGSNSPLHF
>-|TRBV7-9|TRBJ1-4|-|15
TGTGCCAGCAGCCCAGGAACTCCTCGTAGAGAAAAACTGTTTTTT
CASSPGTPRREKLFF
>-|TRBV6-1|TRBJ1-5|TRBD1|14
TGTGCCATATTGGACAGGACAACCAATCAGCCCCAGCATTTT
CAILDRTTNQPQHF
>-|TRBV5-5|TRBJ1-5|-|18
TGTGCCAGCAGCTTGGAAGACTTCGATACCTCTAGCAATCAGCCCCAGCATTTT
CASSLEDFDTSSNQPQHF
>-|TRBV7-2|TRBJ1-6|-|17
TGTGCCAGCAGCTTAGTAAGTCGGAGCTCCTATAATTCACCCCTCCACTTT
CASSLVSRSSYNSPLHF
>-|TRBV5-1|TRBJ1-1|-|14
TGCGCCAGCAGCGTCAGGGGCCCGAACACTGAAGCTTTCTTT
CASSVRGPNTEAFF
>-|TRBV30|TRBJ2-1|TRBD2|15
TGTGCCTGGAGCGGGCGGGAGAGCTCCTACAATGAGCAGTTCTTC
CAWSGRESSYNEQFF
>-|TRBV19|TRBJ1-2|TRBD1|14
TGTGCCAGTAGTCCGACAGGGACCTACTATGGCTACACCTTC
CASSPTGTYYGYTF
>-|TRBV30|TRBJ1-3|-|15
TGTGCCTGGAGTGAGATTCCACGCTCTGGAAACACCATATATTTT
CAWSEIPRSGNTIYF
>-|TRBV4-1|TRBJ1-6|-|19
TGCGCCAGCAGCCAAGCGGGATTCAGGACATATGGGGCTAATTCACCCCTCCACTTT
CASSQAGFRTYGANSPLHF
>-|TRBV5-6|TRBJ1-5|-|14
TGTGCCAGCCGACGACTTTCGGTTAATCAGCCCCAGCATTTT
CASRRLSVNQPQHF
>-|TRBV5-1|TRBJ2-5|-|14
TGCGCCAGCAGCTTGGCCCTTAGTTTGGAGACCCAGTACTTC
CASSLALSLETQYF
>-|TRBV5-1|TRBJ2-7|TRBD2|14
TGCGCCAGCAGCCAAGGGCTAGCGGATGGGGAGCAGTACTTC
CASSQGLADGEQYF
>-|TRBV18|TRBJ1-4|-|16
TGTGCCAGCTCACCACCGGGGGGGCCAACTAATGAAAAACTGTTTTTT
CASSPPGGPTNEKLFF
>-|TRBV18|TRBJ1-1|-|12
TGTGCCAGCTCACGCCAGAACACTGAAGCTTTCTTT
CASSRQNTEAFF